This T cell receptor beta chain is drawn from a study of cytomegalovirus exposure and HLA in healthy donors. A few counts support this clone. The CDR3 totals 15 residues. Germline loops: CDR1 SGHNT, CDR2 YENEEA. Trimming took 2 bases from V and 5 from J, leaving 14 bases between them. PCR primers comprised 60 Vbeta and 13 Jbeta primers. TCRdb's table, derived via immunoSEQ multiplex PCR, lists solely in-frame clones and lacks some. This table holds approximately 150,000 clones, roughly 85% found once. This clonotype was sampled from a man aged 35-49 years in good health and CMV-seronegative. V usage is TRBV11-3 and J usage is TRBJ2-3, with a tentative D call TRBD1 (5 bases). Sequenced input: PBMCs. CDR3: CASSLYASRGDTQYF. In nucleotides, the CDR3 is TGTGCCAGCAGCTTATACGCGTCTAGGGGAGATACGCAGTATTTT.